Listed below are T cell receptor beta chains from one sample, sequenced in a study of siplizumab effects on memory and regulatory T cells. These receptors have no identified antigens. The method was immunoSEQ multiplex PCR; TCRdb's version includes in-frame clones alone and lacks a portion of them. The sample holds around 18,000 clones, under 50% seen once. Sequencing was performed on CFSE-low (dividing) CD4+ T cells sorted from an allogeneic mixed lymphocyte reaction. The receptors originated from a human donor in good health; the cells came from an allogeneic mixed lymphocyte reaction. Each CDR3 is given with its conserved first and last residue. Each record gives: V gene, J gene, CDR3 length, clone size, D gene, CDR3 DNA, CDR3 protein. A D gene is named only where the DNA matches it firmly. Rows may omit the clone size; those that give it use once, few, many or a size class.

V: TRBV28; J: TRBJ2-7; length: 14; size: once; D: TRBD1; DNA: TGTGCCAGCGGGCTGGGACAGGGGAGGAACGAGCAGTACTTC; CDR3: CASGLGQGRNEQYF
V: TRBV28; J: TRBJ1-5; length: 12; size: few; D: -; DNA: TGTGCCAGCATGAGAGGGAATCAGCCCCAGCATTTT; CDR3: CASMRGNQPQHF
V: TRBV18; J: TRBJ2-3; length: 12; size: -; D: -; DNA: TGTGCCAGCTCACCAGCCACAGATACGCAGTATTTT; CDR3: CASSPATDTQYF
V: TRBV7-2; J: TRBJ2-5; length: 15; size: -; D: TRBD1; DNA: TGTGCCAGCAGCTTCGACAGGGGGCGCAAAGAGACCCAGTACTTC; CDR3: CASSFDRGRKETQYF
V: TRBV6-5; J: TRBJ2-7; length: 15; size: -; D: TRBD1; DNA: TGTGCCAGCAGCCGCGTTATGGGACAGATCTACGAGCAGTACTTC; CDR3: CASSRVMGQIYEQYF
V: TRBV11-2; J: TRBJ1-2; length: 15; size: -; D: TRBD1; DNA: TGTGCCAGCAGTCCCGGGACAGGGTCCTTCTATGGCTACACCTTC; CDR3: CASSPGTGSFYGYTF
V: TRBV6-6; J: TRBJ2-2; length: 14; size: -; D: -; DNA: TGTGCCAGCAGTTACCATAGTGGGGCCGGGGAGCTGTTTTTT; CDR3: CASSYHSGAGELFF
V: TRBV5-4; J: TRBJ2-5; length: 16; size: few; D: -; DNA: TGTGCCAGCAGCTTGAGCGCTGGGGCGCAACAAGAGACCCAGTACTTC; CDR3: CASSLSAGAQQETQYF
V: TRBV7-2; J: TRBJ1-6; length: 15; size: few; D: TRBD1; DNA: TGTGCCAGCAGCTCGGGACAGGGAGTCCTTTCACCCCTCCACTTT; CDR3: CASSSGQGVLSPLHF
V: TRBV30; J: TRBJ2-5; length: 13; size: -; D: -; DNA: TGTGCCCTGACGGGGGGCGGCCAAGAGACCCAGTACTTC; CDR3: CALTGGGQETQYF
V: TRBV20-1; J: TRBJ1-1; length: 11; size: few; D: -; DNA: TGCAGTGCTAGAAATAGACAGGAAGCTTTCTTT; CDR3: CSARNRQEAFF
V: TRBV10-3; J: TRBJ1-3; length: 13; size: once; D: -; DNA: TGTGCCATCAGGACGGGACGGGGGGGCACCATATATTTT; CDR3: CAIRTGRGGTIYF
V: TRBV7-3; J: TRBJ1-2; length: 13; size: -; D: TRBD1; DNA: TGTGCCAGCAGCTTGGGACAGGGCTATGGCTACACCTTC; CDR3: CASSLGQGYGYTF
V: TRBV2; J: TRBJ2-5; length: 14; size: few; D: -; DNA: TGTGCCAGCAGTGATAACAGGGCGGCAGAGACCCAGTACTTC; CDR3: CASSDNRAAETQYF
V: TRBV5-1; J: TRBJ2-1; length: 15; size: -; D: -; DNA: TGCGCCAGCAGAAGTCAGGGACTCTCCTACAATGAGCAGTTCTTC; CDR3: CASRSQGLSYNEQFF
V: TRBV7-2; J: TRBJ1-5; length: 15; size: few; D: -; DNA: TGTGCCAGCAGCTGGGACACATCTAGCAATCAGCCCCAGCATTTT; CDR3: CASSWDTSSNQPQHF
V: TRBV5-6; J: TRBJ2-5; length: 13; size: few; D: -; DNA: TGTGCCAGCAGCTTGGACAGTTGGGAGACCCAGTACTTC; CDR3: CASSLDSWETQYF
V: TRBV5-4; J: TRBJ1-1; length: 14; size: -; D: TRBD1; DNA: TGTGCCAGCAGAAGACAGGGGACCTCCACTGAAGCTTTCTTT; CDR3: CASRRQGTSTEAFF
V: TRBV11-2; J: TRBJ1-6; length: 19; size: -; D: -; DNA: TGTGCCAGCAGCCTTAATTTAGGACCCTTTAGGATAGGGAATTCACCCCTCCACTTT; CDR3: CASSLNLGPFRIGNSPLHF
V: TRBV4-3; J: TRBJ1-2; length: 14; size: -; D: -; DNA: TGCGCCAGCAGCCAAGACGCAGGGATCTATGGCTACACCTTC; CDR3: CASSQDAGIYGYTF
V: TRBV18; J: TRBJ1-6; length: 13; size: few; D: -; DNA: TGTGCCAGCTCACCGGGGGGCAATTCACCCCTCCACTTT; CDR3: CASSPGGNSPLHF
V: TRBV6-1; J: TRBJ2-1; length: 15; size: once; D: -; DNA: TGTGCCAGCAGCCTAGCGTTAAGCTCCTACAATGAGCAGTTCTTC; CDR3: CASSLALSSYNEQFF